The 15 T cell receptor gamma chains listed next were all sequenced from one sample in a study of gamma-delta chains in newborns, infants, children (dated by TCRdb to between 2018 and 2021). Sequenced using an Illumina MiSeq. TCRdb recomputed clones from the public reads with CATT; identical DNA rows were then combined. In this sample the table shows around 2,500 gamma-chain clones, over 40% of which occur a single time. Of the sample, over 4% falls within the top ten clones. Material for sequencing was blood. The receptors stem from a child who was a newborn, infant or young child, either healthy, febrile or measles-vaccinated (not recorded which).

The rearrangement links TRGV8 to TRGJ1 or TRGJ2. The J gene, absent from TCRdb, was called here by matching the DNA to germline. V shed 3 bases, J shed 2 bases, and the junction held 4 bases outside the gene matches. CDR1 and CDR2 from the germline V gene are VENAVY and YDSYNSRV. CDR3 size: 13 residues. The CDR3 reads CATWDQHYYKKLF. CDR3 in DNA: TGTGCCACCTGGGATCAACATTATTATAAGAAACTCTTT.

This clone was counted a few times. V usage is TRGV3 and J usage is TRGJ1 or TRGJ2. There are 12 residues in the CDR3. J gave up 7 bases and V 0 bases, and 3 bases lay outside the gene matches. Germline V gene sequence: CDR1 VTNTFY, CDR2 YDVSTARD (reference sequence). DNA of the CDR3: TGTGCCACCTGGGACAGGCAATATAAGAAACTCTTT. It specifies CATWDRQYKKLF.

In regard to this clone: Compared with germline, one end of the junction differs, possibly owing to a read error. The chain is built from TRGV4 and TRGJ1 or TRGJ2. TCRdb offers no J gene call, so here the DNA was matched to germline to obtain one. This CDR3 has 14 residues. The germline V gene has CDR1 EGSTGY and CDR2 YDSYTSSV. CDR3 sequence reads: CATRDGPSYYKKLF. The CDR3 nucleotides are TGTGCCACCCGGGATGGGCCTAGTTATTATAAGAAACTCTTT.

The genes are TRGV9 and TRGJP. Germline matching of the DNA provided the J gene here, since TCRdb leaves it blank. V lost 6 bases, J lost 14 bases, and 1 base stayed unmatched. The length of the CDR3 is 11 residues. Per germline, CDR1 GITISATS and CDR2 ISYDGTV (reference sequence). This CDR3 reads CALWSKKIKVF. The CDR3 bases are TGTGCCTTGTGGAGCAAAAAAATCAAGGTATTT.

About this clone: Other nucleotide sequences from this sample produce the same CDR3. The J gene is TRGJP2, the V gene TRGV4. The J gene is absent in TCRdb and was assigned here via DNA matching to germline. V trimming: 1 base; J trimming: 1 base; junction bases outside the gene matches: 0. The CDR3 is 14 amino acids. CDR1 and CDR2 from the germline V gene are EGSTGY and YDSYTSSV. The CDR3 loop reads CATWDGSSDWIKTF. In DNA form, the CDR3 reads TGTGCCACCTGGGATGGTAGTAGTGATTGGATCAAGACGTTT.

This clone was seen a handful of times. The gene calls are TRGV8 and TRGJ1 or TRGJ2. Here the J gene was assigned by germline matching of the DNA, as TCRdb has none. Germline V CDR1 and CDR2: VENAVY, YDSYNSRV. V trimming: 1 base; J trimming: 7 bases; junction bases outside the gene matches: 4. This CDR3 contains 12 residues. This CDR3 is CATWDSVYKKLF. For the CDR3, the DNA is TGTGCCACCTGGGATAGTGTCTATAAGAAACTCTTT.

The CDR3 sequence is CATWDKRYGYKKLF. CDR3 DNA: TGTGCCACCTGGGACAAACGATATGGATATAAGAAACTCTTT. This rearrangement joins TRGV3 to TRGJ1 or TRGJ2. Germline values: CDR1 VTNTFY, CDR2 YDVSTARD (reference sequence). The CDR3 spans 14 residues. After removal of 2 bases from V and 7 bases from J, the junction contained 11 bases not matched to a gene.

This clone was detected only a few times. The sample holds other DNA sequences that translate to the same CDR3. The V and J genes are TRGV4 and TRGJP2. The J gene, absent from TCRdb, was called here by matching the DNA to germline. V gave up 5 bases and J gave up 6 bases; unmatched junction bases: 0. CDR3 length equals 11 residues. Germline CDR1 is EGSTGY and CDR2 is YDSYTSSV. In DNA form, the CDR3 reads TGTGCCACCTGGGGTGATTGGATCAAGACGTTT. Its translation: CATWGDWIKTF.

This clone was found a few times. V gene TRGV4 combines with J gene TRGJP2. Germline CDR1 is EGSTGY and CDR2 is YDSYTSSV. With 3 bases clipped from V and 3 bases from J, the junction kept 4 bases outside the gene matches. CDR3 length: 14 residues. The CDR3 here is CATWDRGSDWIKTF. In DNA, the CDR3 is TGTGCCACCTGGGATAGAGGTAGTGATTGGATCAAGACGTTT.

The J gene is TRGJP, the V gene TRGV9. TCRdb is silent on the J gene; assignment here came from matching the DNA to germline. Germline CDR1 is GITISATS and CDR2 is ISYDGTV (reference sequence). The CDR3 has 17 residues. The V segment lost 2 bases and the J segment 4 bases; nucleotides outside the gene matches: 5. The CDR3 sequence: CALWEAEQELGKKIKVF. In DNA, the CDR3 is TGTGCCTTGTGGGAGGCCGAACAAGAGTTGGGCAAAAAAATCAAGGTATTT.

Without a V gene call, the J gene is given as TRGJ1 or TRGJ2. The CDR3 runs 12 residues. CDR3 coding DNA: TGTGCCACCTGTGACAGTTATTATAAGAAACTCTTT. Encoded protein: CATCDSYYKKLF.

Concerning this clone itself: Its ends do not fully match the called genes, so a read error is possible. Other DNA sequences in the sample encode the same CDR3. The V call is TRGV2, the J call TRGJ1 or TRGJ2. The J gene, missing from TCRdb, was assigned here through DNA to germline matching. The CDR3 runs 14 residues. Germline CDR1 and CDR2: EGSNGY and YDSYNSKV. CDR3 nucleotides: TGCGCCACCTGGGACGGGCAGGGTTATTATAAGAAACTCTTT. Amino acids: CATWDGQGYYKKLF.

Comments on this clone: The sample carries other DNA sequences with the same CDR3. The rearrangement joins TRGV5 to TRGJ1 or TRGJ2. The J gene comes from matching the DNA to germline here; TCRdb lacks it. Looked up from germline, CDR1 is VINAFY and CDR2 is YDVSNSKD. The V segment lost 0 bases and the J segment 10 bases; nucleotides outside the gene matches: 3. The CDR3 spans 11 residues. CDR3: CATWDRGKKLF. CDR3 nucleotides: TGTGCCACCTGGGACAGGGGCAAGAAACTCTTT.

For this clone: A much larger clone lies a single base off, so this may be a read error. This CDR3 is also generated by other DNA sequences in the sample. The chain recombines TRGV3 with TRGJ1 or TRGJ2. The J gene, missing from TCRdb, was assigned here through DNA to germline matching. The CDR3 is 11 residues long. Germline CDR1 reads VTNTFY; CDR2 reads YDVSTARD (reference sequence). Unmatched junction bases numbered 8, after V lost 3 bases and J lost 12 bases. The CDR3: CATWDRQGKLF. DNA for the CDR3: TGTGCCACCTGGGACCGGCAGGGGAAACTCTTT.

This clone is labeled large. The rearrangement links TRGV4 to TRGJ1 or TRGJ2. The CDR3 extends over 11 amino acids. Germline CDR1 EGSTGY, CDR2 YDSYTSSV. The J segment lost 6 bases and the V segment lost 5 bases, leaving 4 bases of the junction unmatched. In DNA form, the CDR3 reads TGTGCCACCTGGGCTTCTTATAAGAAACTCTTT. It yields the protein CATWASYKKLF.